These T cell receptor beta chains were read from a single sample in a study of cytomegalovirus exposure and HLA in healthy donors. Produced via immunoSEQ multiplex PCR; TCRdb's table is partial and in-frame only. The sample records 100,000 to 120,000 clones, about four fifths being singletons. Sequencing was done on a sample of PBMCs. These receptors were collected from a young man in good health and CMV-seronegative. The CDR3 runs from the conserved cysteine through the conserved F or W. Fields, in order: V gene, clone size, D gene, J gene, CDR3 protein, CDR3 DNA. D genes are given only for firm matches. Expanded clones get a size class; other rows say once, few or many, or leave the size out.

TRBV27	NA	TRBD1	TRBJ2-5	CASGRDRGETQYF	TGTGCCAGCGGCCGGGACAGGGGAGAGACCCAGTACTTC
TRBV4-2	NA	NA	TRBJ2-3	CASSFVVGLSTDTQYF	TGTGCCAGCAGCTTCGTTGTGGGCCTGAGCACAGATACGCAGTATTTT
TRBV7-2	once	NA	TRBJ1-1	CASSSSPLGGGTEAFF	TGTGCCAGCAGCTCGAGCCCACTTGGGGGGGGCACTGAAGCTTTCTTT
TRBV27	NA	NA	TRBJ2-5	CASSLALDTSQETQYF	TGTGCCAGCAGTTTAGCGCTCGACACGAGCCAAGAGACCCAGTACTTC
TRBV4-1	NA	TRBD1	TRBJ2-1	CASRDRDSSYNEQFF	TGCGCCAGCAGGGACCGGGACAGCTCCTACAATGAGCAGTTCTTC
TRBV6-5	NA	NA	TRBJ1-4	CASSYAFEATNEKLFF	TGTGCCAGCAGTTACGCATTCGAGGCAACTAATGAAAAACTGTTTTTT
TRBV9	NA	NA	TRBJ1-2	CASSVGGQTSNYGYTF	TGTGCCAGCAGCGTAGGAGGTCAGACTTCTAACTATGGCTACACCTTC
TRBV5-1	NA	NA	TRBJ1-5	CASSLGGMTNQPQHF	TGCGCCAGCAGCTTGGGAGGGATGACTAATCAGCCCCAGCATTTT
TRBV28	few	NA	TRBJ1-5	CASRNTLQGSNQPQHF	TGTGCCAGCAGGAACACACTACAGGGTAGCAATCAGCCCCAGCATTTT
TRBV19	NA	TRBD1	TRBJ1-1	CASSGRDRGPEAFF	TGTGCCAGTAGTGGCAGGGACAGGGGGCCTGAAGCTTTCTTT
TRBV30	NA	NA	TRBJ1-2	CAWRRRSSGMGYGYTF	TGTGCCTGGCGACGTCGATCCTCAGGGATGGGCTATGGCTACACCTTC
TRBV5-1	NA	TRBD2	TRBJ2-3	CASQGGTRVTDTQYF	TGCGCCAGCCAAGGAGGGACTAGGGTCACAGATACGCAGTATTTT
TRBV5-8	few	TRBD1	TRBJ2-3	CASSLGDRRGDTQYF	TGTGCCAGCAGCTTGGGGGACAGGAGGGGAGATACGCAGTATTTT
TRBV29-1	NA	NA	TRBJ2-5	CSVEGGGGGETQYF	TGCAGCGTTGAAGGCGGCGGGGGCGGGGAGACCCAGTACTTC
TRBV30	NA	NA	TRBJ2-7	CAWSPSREQYF	TGTGCCTGGAGTCCCTCTAGGGAGCAGTACTTC
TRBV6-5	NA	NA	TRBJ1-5	CASRIRSNQPQHF	TGTGCCAGCAGGATCCGGAGCAATCAGCCCCAGCATTTT
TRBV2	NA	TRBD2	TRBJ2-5	CASSGEGHNRHQETQYF	TGTGCCAGCAGTGGGGAGGGTCATAACCGGCATCAAGAGACCCAGTACTTC
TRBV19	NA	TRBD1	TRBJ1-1	CASQTRRGLQNTEAFF	TGTGCCAGTCAAACCCGGAGGGGGCTCCAGAACACTGAAGCTTTCTTT